The entry below gives a single TCR beta chain sequence along with its context. What it recognizes is unknown. A much larger clonotype is one base distant, so this may be a read error. Unique molecular identifiers were present on cDNA, and template switching added a universal primer site. TCRdb reanalysed the 5' RACE reads using MiXCR and keeps one entry per CDR3 protein. The repertoire holds some 1,600,000 distinct CDR3 sequences, with under 35% as singletons. In germline, CDR1 is MDHEN, CDR2 SYDVKM. The CDR3 extends over 17 amino acids. This specimen comes from a study of identical twins. Overall study results and limits: High-abundance cord blood beta clonotypes had fewer insertions; memory repertoires showed none.

This chain joins TRBV28 and TRBJ2-7, with 7 nucleotides matching TRBD1. The sequence was collected from a newborn girl in good health. What was sequenced was cord blood. The CDR3 region has the DNA TGTGCCAGCAATTTATACCCCAGGACAGGCGTCCCCTACGAGCAGTACTTC. This gives the protein CASNLYPRTGVPYEQYF.